This T cell receptor beta chain stems from a study of shared clonotypes between healthy human individuals. Study-level information: Used for every donor were three CD4 naive, three CD4 memory, two CD8 naive and one CD8 memory plate.

Profiled with immunoSEQ multiplex PCR; TCRdb holds only in-frame clones, not every one. Of some 900,000 clones in the sample, more than 75% are singletons; the top ten hold roughly 1.5%. From germline, CDR1 is MDHEN and CDR2 SYDVKM. CDR3 length: 12 residues. Trimming cost V 3 bases and J 10 bases, with 7 bases left between them. This clone has more than one count but fewer than ten. Other DNA sequences in this specimen translate into the identical CDR3. Healthy adults negative for HIV, lacking recent acute infections or vaccinations, served as donors. Everyone who donated was a Caucasian adult who lived in Nashville, Tennessee.

This chain connects TRBV28 to TRBJ1-6; D remains ambiguous. The sequenced sample was memory CD4+ T cells sorted from blood. The subset was: CD45RA-negative fraction. This TCR was recovered from a man aged 18 to 30 in good health. The CDR3 DNA follows: TGTGCCAGCAGTTTCCCGGGATCACCCCTCCACTTT. Translation gives CASSFPGSPLHF.